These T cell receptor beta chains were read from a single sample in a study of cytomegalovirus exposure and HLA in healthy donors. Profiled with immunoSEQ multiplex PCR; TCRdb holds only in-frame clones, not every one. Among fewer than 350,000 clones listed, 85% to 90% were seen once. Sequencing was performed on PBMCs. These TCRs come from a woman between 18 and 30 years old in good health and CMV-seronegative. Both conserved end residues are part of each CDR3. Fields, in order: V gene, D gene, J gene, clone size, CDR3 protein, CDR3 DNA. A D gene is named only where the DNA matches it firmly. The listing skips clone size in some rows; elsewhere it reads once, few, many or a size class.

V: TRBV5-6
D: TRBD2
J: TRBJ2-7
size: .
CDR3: CASSRGGRSYEQYF
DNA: TGTGCCAGCTCGCGGGGGGGCAGATCCTACGAGCAGTACTTC

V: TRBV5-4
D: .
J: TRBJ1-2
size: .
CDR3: CASSINQGFYGYTF
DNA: TGTGCCAGCAGCATAAATCAGGGCTTCTATGGCTACACCTTC

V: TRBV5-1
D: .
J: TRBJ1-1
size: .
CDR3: CASSYSGGDTEAFF
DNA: TGCGCCAGCAGCTACTCCGGAGGGGACACTGAAGCTTTCTTT

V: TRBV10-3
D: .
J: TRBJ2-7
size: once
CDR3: CASRGTGSTYEQYF
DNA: TGTGCCAGCCGAGGGACCGGGAGCACCTATGAGCAGTACTTC

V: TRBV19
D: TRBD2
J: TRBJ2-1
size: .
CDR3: CASSDQLAGVENEQFF
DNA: TGTGCCAGTAGCGACCAACTAGCGGGGGTAGAAAATGAGCAGTTCTTC

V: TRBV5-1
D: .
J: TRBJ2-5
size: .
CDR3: CASSLDDLKETQYF
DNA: TGCGCCAGCAGCTTGGACGATCTAAAAGAGACCCAGTACTTC

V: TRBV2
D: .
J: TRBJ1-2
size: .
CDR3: CASSSPPGYTF
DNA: TGTGCCAGCTCGTCCCCCCCTGGCTACACCTTC

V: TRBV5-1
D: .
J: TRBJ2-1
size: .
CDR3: CASSLGGQYNEKQFF
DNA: TGCGCCAGCAGCTTGGGAGGACAGTACAATGAGAAGCAGTTCTTC

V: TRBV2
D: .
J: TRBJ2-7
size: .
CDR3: CASRLGLNEQYF
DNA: TGTGCCAGCAGGTTGGGGCTAAACGAGCAGTACTTC

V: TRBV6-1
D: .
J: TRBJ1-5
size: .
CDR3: CASSETGYYQPQHF
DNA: TGTGCCAGCAGTGAGACAGGCTACTATCAGCCCCAGCATTTT

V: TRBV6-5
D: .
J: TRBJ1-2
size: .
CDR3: CASSYLGALGGYTF
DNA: TGTGCCAGCAGTTACTTGGGGGCGCTTGGTGGCTACACCTTC

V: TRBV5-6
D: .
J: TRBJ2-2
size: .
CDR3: CASSLVGVGNTGELFF
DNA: TGTGCCAGCAGCTTGGTCGGGGTAGGGAACACCGGGGAGCTGTTTTTT

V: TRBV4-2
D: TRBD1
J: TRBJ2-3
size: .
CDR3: CASSQDQGASDTQYF
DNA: TGTGCCAGCAGCCAAGATCAGGGGGCGTCAGATACGCAGTATTTT

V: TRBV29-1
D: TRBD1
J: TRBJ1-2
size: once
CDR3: CSVEAGLGTVYGYTF
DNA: TGCAGCGTTGAAGCTGGATTGGGGACAGTCTATGGCTACACCTTC

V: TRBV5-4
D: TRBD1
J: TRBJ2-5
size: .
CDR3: CASSLSGGYQETQYF
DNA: TGTGCCAGCAGCTTATCAGGGGGTTACCAAGAGACCCAGTACTTC

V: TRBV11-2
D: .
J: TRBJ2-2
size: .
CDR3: CASSLVDRRIGELFF
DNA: TGTGCCAGCAGCTTAGTCGACAGGAGGATCGGGGAGCTGTTTTTT

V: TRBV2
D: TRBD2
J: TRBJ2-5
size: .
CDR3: CASSSGGETQYF
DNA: TGTGCCAGCTCTAGCGGGGGAGAGACCCAGTACTTC

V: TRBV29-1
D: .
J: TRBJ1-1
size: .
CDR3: CSVEDRGARDTEAFF
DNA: TGCAGCGTTGAAGATCGGGGGGCGCGGGACACTGAAGCTTTCTTT

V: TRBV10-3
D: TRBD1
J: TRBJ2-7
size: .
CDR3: CAISEGGMDRAYEQYF
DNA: TGTGCCATCAGTGAGGGGGGTATGGACAGGGCCTACGAGCAGTACTTC

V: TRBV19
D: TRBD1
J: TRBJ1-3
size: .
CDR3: CASSTGTAGNTIYF
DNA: TGTGCCAGTAGTACCGGGACAGCTGGAAACACCATATATTTT

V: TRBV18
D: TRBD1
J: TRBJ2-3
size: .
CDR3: CASSPPLGQEETDTQYF
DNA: TGTGCCAGCTCACCACCACTCGGACAGGAGGAAACAGATACGCAGTATTTT

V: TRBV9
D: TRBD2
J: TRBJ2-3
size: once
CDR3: CASSVAWREGRGASTDTQYF
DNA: TGTGCCAGCAGCGTAGCGTGGCGTGAAGGGCGGGGGGCCAGCACAGATACGCAGTATTTT

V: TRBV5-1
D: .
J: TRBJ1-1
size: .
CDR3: CASSPSMDTEAFF
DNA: TGCGCCAGCAGCCCATCTATGGACACTGAAGCTTTCTTT

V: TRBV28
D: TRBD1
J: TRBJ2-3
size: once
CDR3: CATIDRGYTDTQYF
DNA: TGTGCCACCATCGACAGGGGATATACAGATACGCAGTATTTT

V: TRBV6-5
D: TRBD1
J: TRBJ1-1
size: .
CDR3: CASSYGTGGNTEAFF
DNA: TGTGCCAGCAGTTACGGGACAGGAGGGAACACTGAAGCTTTCTTT

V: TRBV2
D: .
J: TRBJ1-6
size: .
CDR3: CASKEPPVQAELHF
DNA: TGTGCCAGCAAGGAACCACCGGTCCAGGCCGAGCTCCACTTT

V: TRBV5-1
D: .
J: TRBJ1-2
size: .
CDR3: CASSLAGVYGYTF
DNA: TGCGCCAGCAGCTTAGCAGGGGTCTATGGCTACACCTTC